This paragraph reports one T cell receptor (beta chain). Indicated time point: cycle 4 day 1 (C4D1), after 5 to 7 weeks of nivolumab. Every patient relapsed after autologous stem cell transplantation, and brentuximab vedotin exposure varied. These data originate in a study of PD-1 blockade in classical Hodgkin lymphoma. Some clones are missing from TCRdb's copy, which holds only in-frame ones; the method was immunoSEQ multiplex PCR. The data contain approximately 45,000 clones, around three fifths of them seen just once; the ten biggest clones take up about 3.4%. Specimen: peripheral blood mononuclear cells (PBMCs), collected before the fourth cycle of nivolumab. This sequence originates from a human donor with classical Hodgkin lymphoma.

CDR3 sequence reads: CAWSVSQRDTQYF. The CDR3 DNA follows: TGTGCCTGGAGTGTTTCCCAAAGGGATACGCAGTATTTT. The rearrangement uses TRBV30 and TRBJ2-3; D ambiguous. In germline, CDR1 is GTSNPN, CDR2 SVGIG (reference sequence). This CDR3 spans 13 amino acids. The V end was cut by 0 bases, the J end by 6 bases, with 10 bases between.